The entry below describes one T cell receptor (beta chain). Sequencing was performed with immunoSEQ multiplex PCR; in TCRdb, only in-frame clones are kept and a portion is missing. The table lists approximately 68,000 clones, 85% to 90% of them singletons, with roughly 1% in the top ten. This sample was taken from a study of OX40 agonist ivuxolimab in advanced cancers. About the research overall: Patients received intravenous ivuxolimab every 2 weeks at 0.01 to 10 mg/kg. Prior anti-PD-1, anti-PD-L1 or anti-CTLA-4 therapy was allowed; over 30% had some. Three individuals attained partial responses, comprising one hepatocellular carcinoma case and two cutaneous melanoma cases.

V lost 0 bases, J lost 3 bases, and 12 bases lay in between. The CDR3 is 15 amino acids. CDR1 and CDR2 (germline): SGHNT, YYREEE (reference sequence). The rearrangement uses TRBV5-4 and TRBJ2-5; possibly TRBD1 for D (6 bases). The origin of this receptor is an adult with an advanced solid tumor such as melanoma, head and neck, liver or kidney cancer. Specimen: CD4+ or CD8+ T cells sorted from blood, collected in a trial of the OX40 agonist ivuxolimab. CDR3 residues: CASSLEPHREETQYF. The DNA of the CDR3 is TGTGCCAGCAGCTTGGAACCCCACAGGGAAGAGACCCAGTACTTC. Complete variable domain (other parts from reference TRBV5-4 and TRBJ2-5): ETGVTQSPTHLIKTRGQQVTLRCSSQSGHNTVSWYQQALGQGPQFIFQYYREEENGRGNFPPRFSGLQFPNYSSELNVNALELDDSALYLCASSLEPHREETQYFGPGTRLLVL.